This T cell receptor beta chain was identified during a study of shared clonotypes between healthy human individuals. Data came from immunoSEQ multiplex PCR; TCRdb stores just in-frame clones and leaves some out. This table has over a million clones, roughly 95% appearing once. V gave up 4 bases and J gave up 2 bases, with 13 bases separating them. Germline lookup yields CDR1 SGDLS and CDR2 YYNGEE. There are 14 residues in the CDR3. The source of this sequence is a man aged 25-40 years in good health. V usage is TRBV9 and J usage is TRBJ2-7; D is tentatively TRBD1 or TRBD2 (5 bases each). Input material: naive CD4+ T cells sorted from blood. The sample's subset: CD45RA+ positively selected. For the CDR3, the DNA is TGTGCCAGCAGCAACCGGGACGGCCCCTACGAGCAGTACTTC. Translating gives CASSNRDGPYEQYF. The whole variable domain, remainder taken from reference TRBV9 and TRBJ2-7, is DSGVTQTPKHLITATGQRVTLRCSPRSGDLSVYWYQQSLDQGLQFLIQYYNGEERAKGNILERFSAQQFPDLHSELNLSSLELGDSALYFCASSNRDGPYEQYFGPGTRLTVT.